A selection of T cell receptor beta chains follows, all from one sample in a study of siplizumab effects on memory and regulatory T cells. Produced via immunoSEQ multiplex PCR; TCRdb's table is partial and in-frame only. This sample has roughly 100,000 clones, with over 85% found just once. Sequencing was done on a sample of Tregs sorted from blood. The origin of the receptors is a human donor in good health. Both conserved end residues are part of each CDR3. A D gene is named only where the DNA matches it firmly. A row's size may be missing; if present it is once, few, many or a size class.

abundance	v_gene	j_gene	d_gene	CDR3aa	CDR3nt
-	TRBV14	TRBJ1-2	-	CASSHSRGGYTF	TGTGCCAGCAGCCATTCGCGGGGGGGCTACACCTTC
once	TRBV5-6	TRBJ2-7	TRBD2	CASSRGLAETYEQYF	TGTGCCAGCAGCCGGGGACTAGCGGAAACCTACGAGCAGTACTTC
once	TRBV6-1	TRBJ2-5	-	CASSEMAGAQETQYF	TGTGCCAGCAGTGAAATGGCGGGGGCCCAAGAGACCCAGTACTTC
-	TRBV4-2	TRBJ2-5	TRBD2	CASSRSQTGTRGGETQYF	TGTGCCAGCAGCCGATCGCAAACTGGGACTAGGGGAGGGGAGACCCAGTACTTC
-	TRBV29-1	TRBJ2-1	-	CSALVGLHNEQFF	TGCAGCGCCCTGGTGGGGTTACACAATGAGCAGTTCTTC
-	TRBV2	TRBJ1-1	-	CASDGADTEAFF	TGTGCCAGCGATGGGGCCGACACTGAAGCTTTCTTT
-	TRBV29-1	TRBJ1-4	TRBD1	CSARQGLATNEKLFF	TGCAGCGCCCGACAGGGATTGGCAACTAATGAAAAACTGTTTTTT
-	TRBV14	TRBJ1-6	-	CASSGRGYNSPLHF	TGTGCCAGCAGCGGTAGGGGATATAATTCACCCCTCCACTTT
once	TRBV19	TRBJ2-3	TRBD1	CASSDRVSTDTQYF	TGTGCCAGTAGTGACAGGGTTAGCACAGATACGCAGTATTTT
-	TRBV6-5	TRBJ2-7	-	CASSLTGPISYEQYF	TGTGCCAGCAGTCTAACTGGTCCGATAAGCTACGAGCAGTACTTC
-	TRBV19	TRBJ2-3	-	CASSVLGVTDTQYF	TGTGCCAGTAGTGTCCTGGGGGTCACAGATACGCAGTATTTT
-	TRBV5-1	TRBJ2-2	TRBD2	CASSLAGGARGTGELFF	TGCGCCAGCAGCTTGGCCGGGGGGGCGCGAGGCACCGGGGAGCTGTTTTTT
-	TRBV7-9	TRBJ2-1	-	CASSLGSLAGKYNEQFF	TGTGCCAGCAGCTTAGGAAGTTTGGCGGGGAAGTACAATGAGCAGTTCTTC
-	TRBV5-1	TRBJ2-3	-	CASSLPRATDTQYF	TGCGCCAGCAGCCTACCCCGGGCTACAGATACGCAGTATTTT
-	TRBV6-4	TRBJ1-2	-	CASRVGLGQNYGYTF	TGTGCCAGCAGAGTGGGCCTTGGACAGAACTATGGCTACACCTTC
-	TRBV2	TRBJ2-7	TRBD2	CASSDMGLAYEQYF	TGTGCCAGCAGTGATATGGGACTAGCCTACGAGCAGTACTTC
-	TRBV10-3	TRBJ1-2	TRBD1	CAISESTGVYGYTF	TGTGCCATCAGTGAGTCGACAGGGGTCTATGGCTACACCTTC
-	TRBV30	TRBJ2-1	TRBD2	CAWSPGTSGGLGQFF	TGTGCCTGGAGTCCCGGGACTAGCGGGGGATTGGGGCAGTTCTTC
-	TRBV10-1	TRBJ2-1	-	CASSAAGSNEQFF	TGCGCCAGCAGTGCTGCGGGCAGCAATGAGCAGTTCTTC
-	TRBV4-1	TRBJ1-4	TRBD1	CASSQEGGRGGEKLFF	TGCGCCAGCAGCCAAGAAGGGGGCAGGGGGGGAGAAAAACTGTTTTTT
-	TRBV7-2	TRBJ1-5	TRBD1	CASSLWDSSNQPQHF	TGTGCCAGCAGCTTATGGGACAGTAGCAATCAGCCCCAGCATTTT
-	TRBV9	TRBJ2-3	TRBD2	CASSVGASGGTDTQYF	TGTGCCAGCAGCGTAGGGGCCAGCGGGGGGACAGATACGCAGTATTTT
once	TRBV2	TRBJ1-1	-	CASSESLSGNTEAFF	TGTGCCAGCAGTGAAAGTTTGTCAGGGAACACTGAAGCTTTCTTT
-	TRBV27	TRBJ2-4	TRBD2	CASSITSGGAAKNIQYF	TGTGCCAGCAGTATTACTAGCGGGGGGGCTGCCAAAAACATTCAGTACTTC
-	TRBV18	TRBJ1-2	TRBD1	CASSLNGQGVGYTF	TGTGCCAGCTCACTTAACGGACAGGGAGTGGGCTACACCTTC